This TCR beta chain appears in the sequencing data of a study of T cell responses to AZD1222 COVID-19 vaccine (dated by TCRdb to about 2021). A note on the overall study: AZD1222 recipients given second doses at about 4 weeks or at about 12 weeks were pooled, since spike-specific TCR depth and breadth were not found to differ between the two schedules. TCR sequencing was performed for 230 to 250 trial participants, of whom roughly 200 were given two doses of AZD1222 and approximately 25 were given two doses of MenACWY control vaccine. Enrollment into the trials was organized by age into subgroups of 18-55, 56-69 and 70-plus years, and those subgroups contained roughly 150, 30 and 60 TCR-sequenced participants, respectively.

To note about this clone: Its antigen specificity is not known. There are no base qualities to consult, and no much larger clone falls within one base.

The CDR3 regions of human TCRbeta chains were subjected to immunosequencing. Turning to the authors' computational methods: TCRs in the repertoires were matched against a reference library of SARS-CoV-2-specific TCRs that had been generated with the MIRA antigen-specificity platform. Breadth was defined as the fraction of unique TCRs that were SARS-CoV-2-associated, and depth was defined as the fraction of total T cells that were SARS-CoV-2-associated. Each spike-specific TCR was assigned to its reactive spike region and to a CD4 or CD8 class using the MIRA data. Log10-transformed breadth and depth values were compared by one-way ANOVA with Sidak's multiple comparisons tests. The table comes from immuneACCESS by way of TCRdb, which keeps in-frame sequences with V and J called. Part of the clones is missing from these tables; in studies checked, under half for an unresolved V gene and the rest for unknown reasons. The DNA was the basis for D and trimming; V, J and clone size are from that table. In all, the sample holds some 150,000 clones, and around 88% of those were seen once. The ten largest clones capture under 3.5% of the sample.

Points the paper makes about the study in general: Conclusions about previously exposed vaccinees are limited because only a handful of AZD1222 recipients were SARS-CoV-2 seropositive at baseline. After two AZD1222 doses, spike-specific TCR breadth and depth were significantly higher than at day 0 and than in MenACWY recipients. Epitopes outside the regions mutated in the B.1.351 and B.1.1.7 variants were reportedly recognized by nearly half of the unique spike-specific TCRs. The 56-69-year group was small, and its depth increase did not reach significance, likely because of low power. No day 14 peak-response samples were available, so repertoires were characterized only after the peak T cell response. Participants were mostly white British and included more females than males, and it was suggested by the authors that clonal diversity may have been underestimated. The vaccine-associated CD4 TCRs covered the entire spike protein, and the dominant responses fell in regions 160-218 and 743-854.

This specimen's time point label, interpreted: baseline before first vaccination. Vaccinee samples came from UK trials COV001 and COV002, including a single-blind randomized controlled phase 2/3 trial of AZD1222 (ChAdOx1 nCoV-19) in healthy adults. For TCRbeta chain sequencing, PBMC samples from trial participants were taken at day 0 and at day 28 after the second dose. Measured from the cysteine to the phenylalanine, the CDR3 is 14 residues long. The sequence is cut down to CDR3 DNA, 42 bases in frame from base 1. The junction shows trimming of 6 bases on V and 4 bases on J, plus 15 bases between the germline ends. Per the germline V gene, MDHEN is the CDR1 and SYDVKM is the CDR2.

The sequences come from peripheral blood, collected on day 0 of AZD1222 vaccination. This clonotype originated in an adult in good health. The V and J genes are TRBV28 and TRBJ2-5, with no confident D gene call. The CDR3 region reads CASSLLGLLETQYF. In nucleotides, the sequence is TGTGCCAGCAGCTTACTGGGCCTCCTAGAGACCCAGTACTTC.